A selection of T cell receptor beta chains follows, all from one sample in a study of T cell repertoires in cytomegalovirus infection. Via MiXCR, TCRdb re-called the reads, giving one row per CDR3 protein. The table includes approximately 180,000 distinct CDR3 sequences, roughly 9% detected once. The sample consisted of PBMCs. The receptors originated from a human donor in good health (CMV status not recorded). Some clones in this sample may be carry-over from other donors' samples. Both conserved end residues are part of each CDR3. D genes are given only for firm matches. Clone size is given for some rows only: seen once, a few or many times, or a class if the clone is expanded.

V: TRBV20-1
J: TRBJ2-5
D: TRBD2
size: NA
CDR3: CSAIQTSGQETQYF
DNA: TGCAGTGCTATACAGACTAGCGGCCAAGAGACCCAGTACTTC

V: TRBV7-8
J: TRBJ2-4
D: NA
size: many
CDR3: CASSAGTTLAKNIQYF
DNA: TGTGCCAGCAGCGCTGGGACAACTCTAGCCAAAAACATTCAGTACTTC

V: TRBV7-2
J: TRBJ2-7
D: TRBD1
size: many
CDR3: CASSFDRGPYEQYF
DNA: TGTGCCAGCAGCTTTGACAGGGGACCCTACGAGCAGTACTTC

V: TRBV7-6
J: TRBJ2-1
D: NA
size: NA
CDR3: CASSLFTSSYNEQFF
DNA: TGTGCCAGCAGCTTATTCACTAGCAGTTACAATGAGCAGTTCTTC

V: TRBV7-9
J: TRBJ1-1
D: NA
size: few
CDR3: CASSPSREDTEAFF
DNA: TGTGCCAGCAGCCCGAGCAGGGAGGACACTGAAGCTTTCTTT

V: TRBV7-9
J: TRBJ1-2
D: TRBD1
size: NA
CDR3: CASSIKSGTAYGYTF
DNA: TGTGCCAGCAGCATAAAATCCGGGACAGCCTATGGCTACACCTTC

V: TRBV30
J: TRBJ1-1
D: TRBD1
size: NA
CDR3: CAWSVWDSNTEAFF
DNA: TGTGCCTGGAGTGTTTGGGACAGCAACACTGAAGCTTTCTTT

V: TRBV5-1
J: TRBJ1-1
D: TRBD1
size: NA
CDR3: CASSSQGGEAFF
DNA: TGCGCCAGCAGCTCACAGGGGGGTGAAGCTTTCTTT

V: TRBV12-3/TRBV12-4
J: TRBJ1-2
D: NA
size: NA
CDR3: CASTLGGSGYTF
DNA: TGTGCCAGCACCTTGGGAGGATCTGGCTACACCTTC

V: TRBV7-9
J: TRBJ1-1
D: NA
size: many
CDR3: CASSLVGGEAFF
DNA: TGTGCCAGCAGCTTAGTTGGGGGTGAAGCTTTCTTT

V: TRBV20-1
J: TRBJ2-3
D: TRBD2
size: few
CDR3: CSASTSGRVGTDTQYF
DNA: TGCAGTGCTAGTACTAGCGGGAGGGTTGGCACAGATACGCAGTATTTT

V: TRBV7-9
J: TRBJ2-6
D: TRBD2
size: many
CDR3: CASSLSLGRRGDLSGANVLTF
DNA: TGTGCCAGCAGCTTGAGTCTAGGGCGCCGGGGGGATCTCTCTGGGGCCAACGTCCTGACTTTC

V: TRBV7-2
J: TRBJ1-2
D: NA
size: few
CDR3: CASSLSQADGYTF
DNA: TGTGCCAGCAGCTTATCGCAGGCAGATGGCTACACCTTC

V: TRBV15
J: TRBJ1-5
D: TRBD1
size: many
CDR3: CATSRKGASNQPQHF
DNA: TGTGCCACCAGCAGAAAGGGGGCGAGCAATCAGCCCCAGCATTTT

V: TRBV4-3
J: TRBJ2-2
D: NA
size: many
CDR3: CASSQEGGRSAGELFF
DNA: TGCGCCAGCAGCCAAGAAGGGGGGCGCTCGGCCGGGGAGCTGTTTTTT

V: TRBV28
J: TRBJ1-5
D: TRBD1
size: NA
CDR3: CASRHGDRGHQPQHF
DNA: TGTGCCAGCAGGCACGGGGACAGGGGGCATCAGCCCCAGCATTTT

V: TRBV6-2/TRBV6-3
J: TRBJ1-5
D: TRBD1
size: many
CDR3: CASSSRDRAGDQPQHF
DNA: TGTGCCAGCAGTTCCAGGGACAGGGCTGGGGATCAGCCCCAGCATTTT

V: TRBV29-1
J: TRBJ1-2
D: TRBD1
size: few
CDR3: CSVEGDRTGPSGYTF
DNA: TGCAGCGTTGAAGGCGATAGGACAGGACCTTCGGGCTACACCTTC

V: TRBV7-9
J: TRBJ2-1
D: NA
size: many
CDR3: CASSLSYANEQFF
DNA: TGTGCCAGCAGCCTCAGTTATGCCAATGAGCAGTTCTTC

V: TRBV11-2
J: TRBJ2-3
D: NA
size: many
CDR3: CASSLRPLAGDTQYF
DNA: TGTGCCAGCAGCTTAAGGCCGCTAGCTGGAGATACGCAGTATTTT

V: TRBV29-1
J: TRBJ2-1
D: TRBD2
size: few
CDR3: CSGGGDNEQFF
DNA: TGCAGCGGGGGGGGAGACAATGAGCAGTTCTTC

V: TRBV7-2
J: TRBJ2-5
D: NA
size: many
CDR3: CASSLSVEETQYF
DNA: TGTGCCAGCAGCTTATCAGTTGAAGAGACCCAGTACTTC

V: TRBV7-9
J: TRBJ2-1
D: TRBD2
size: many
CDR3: CASSPSGSAYNEQFF
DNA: TGTGCCAGCAGCCCTAGCGGGAGTGCCTACAATGAGCAGTTCTTC

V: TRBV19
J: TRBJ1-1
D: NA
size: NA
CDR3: CASSIDTGNTEAFF
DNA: TGTGCCAGTAGTATAGATACAGGGAACACTGAAGCTTTCTTT

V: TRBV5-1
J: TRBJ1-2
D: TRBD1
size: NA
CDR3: CASSLFRDRIANYGYTF
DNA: TGCGCCAGCAGCTTGTTTCGGGACAGGATCGCGAACTATGGCTACACCTTC

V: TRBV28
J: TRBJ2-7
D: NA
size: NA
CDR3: CASTPSGGYEQYF
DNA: TGTGCCAGCACCCCGTCCGGCGGGTACGAGCAGTACTTC

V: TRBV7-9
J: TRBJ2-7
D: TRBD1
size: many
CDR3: CASSAPGQGVYEQYF
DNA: TGTGCCAGCAGCGCTCCGGGACAGGGAGTCTACGAGCAGTACTTC

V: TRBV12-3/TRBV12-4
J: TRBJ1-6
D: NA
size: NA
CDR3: CASSFNLGNSPLHF
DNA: TGTGCCAGCAGTTTCAACTTGGGGAATTCACCCCTCCACTTT

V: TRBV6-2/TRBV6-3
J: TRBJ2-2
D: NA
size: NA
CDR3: CASRGQAWTGELFF
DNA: TGTGCCAGCAGGGGACAAGCGTGGACCGGGGAGCTGTTTTTT

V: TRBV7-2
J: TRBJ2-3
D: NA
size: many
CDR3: CASSLNSNTDTQYF
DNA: TGTGCCAGCAGCTTAAATTCTAACACAGATACGCAGTATTTT

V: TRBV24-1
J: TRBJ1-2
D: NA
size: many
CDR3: CATSDRTELNYGYTF
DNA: TGTGCCACCAGTGACCGGACGGAGCTGAACTATGGCTACACCTTC

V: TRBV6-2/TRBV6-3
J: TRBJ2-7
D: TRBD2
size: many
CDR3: CASSYSASGYQAYEQYF
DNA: TGTGCCAGCAGTTACTCCGCTAGCGGGTACCAGGCCTACGAGCAGTACTTC

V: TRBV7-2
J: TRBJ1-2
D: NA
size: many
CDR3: CASSFTPRTVFYGYTF
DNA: TGTGCCAGCAGCTTTACTCCAAGGACAGTTTTCTATGGCTACACCTTC

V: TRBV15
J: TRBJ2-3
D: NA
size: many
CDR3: CATSTRPLGTDTQYF
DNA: TGTGCCACCAGCACCCGACCGTTGGGCACAGATACGCAGTATTTT

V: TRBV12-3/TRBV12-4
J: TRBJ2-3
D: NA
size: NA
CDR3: CASSLDAFTDTQYF
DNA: TGTGCCAGCAGTTTGGATGCTTTTACAGATACGCAGTATTTT

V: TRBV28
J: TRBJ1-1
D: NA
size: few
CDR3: CASSSLLRAFF
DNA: TGTGCCAGCAGTTCCCTTTTGAGGGCTTTCTTT

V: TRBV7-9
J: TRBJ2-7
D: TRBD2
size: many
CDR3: CASSLKGLPYEQYF
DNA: TGTGCCAGCAGCTTAAAGGGACTACCTTACGAGCAGTACTTC

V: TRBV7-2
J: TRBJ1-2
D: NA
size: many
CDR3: CASSLELYGYTF
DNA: TGTGCCAGCAGCTTAGAGCTATATGGCTACACCTTC

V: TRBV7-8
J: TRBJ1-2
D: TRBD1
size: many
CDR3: CASNPRGTAQFGYTF
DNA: TGTGCCAGCAACCCGCGGGGGACAGCGCAATTTGGCTACACCTTC

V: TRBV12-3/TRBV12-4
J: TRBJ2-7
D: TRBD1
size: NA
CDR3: CASSLGGPGQGYEQYF
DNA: TGTGCCAGCAGTTTAGGGGGCCCGGGACAGGGGTACGAGCAGTACTTC

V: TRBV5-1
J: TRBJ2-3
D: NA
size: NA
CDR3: CASSLYTRATDTQYF
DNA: TGCGCCAGCAGCTTGTACACCAGGGCCACAGATACGCAGTATTTT

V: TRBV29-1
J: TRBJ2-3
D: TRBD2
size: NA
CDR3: CSVGPAGSTDTQYF
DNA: TGCAGCGTTGGACCAGCGGGAAGCACAGATACGCAGTATTTT

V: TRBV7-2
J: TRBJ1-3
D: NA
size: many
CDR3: CASSRTPGNTIYF
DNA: TGTGCCAGCAGTCGGACACCTGGAAACACCATATATTTT

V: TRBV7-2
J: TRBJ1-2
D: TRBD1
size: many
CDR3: CASSLPDRGGGYTF
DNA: TGTGCCAGCAGCTTACCAGACAGGGGAGGAGGCTACACCTTC

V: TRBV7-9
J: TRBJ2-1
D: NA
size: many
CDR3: CASRGVRTDQYNEQFF
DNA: TGTGCCAGCAGGGGGGTTCGGACAGACCAGTACAATGAGCAGTTCTTC

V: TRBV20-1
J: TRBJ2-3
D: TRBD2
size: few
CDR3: CSAPPLRTRLDLTDTQYF
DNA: TGCAGTGCTCCCCCACTCCGGACTAGACTAGACCTCACAGATACGCAGTATTTT

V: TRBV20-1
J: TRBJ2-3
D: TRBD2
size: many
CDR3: CSARTSGSKDTQYF
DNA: TGCAGTGCCCGGACTAGCGGGAGCAAGGATACGCAGTATTTT

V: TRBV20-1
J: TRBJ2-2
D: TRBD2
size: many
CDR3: CSANQLTSGDTGELFF
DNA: TGCAGTGCTAACCAATTGACTAGCGGAGACACCGGGGAGCTGTTTTTT

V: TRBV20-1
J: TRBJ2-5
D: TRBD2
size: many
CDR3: CSANRRRGADQETQYF
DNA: TGCAGTGCTAACCGGAGGCGGGGGGCGGACCAAGAGACCCAGTACTTC

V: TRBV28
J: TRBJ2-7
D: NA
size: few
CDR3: CASSLPGQRSYEQYF
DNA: TGTGCCAGCAGTTTACCCGGACAGAGATCCTACGAGCAGTACTTC

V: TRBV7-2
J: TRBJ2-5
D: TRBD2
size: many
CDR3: CASSLQAGGGETQYF
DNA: TGTGCCAGCAGCTTACAAGCGGGAGGGGGCGAGACCCAGTACTTC

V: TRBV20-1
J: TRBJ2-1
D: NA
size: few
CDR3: CSASRRGGYNEQFF
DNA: TGCAGTGCTAGTCGTAGGGGGGGATACAATGAGCAGTTCTTC

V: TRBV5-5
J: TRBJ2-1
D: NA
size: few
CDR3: CASSSGTNEQFF
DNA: TGTGCCAGCAGCTCCGGGACAAATGAGCAGTTCTTC

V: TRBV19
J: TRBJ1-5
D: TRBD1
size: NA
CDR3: CATSRGTGSSEHF
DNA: TGTGCCACCAGTAGGGGGACAGGGTCTTCTGAGCATTTT

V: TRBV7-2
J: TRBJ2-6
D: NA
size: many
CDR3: CASSLVRQGLGSGANVLTF
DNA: TGTGCCAGCAGCTTAGTCCGGCAGGGCCTAGGCTCTGGGGCCAACGTCCTGACTTTC